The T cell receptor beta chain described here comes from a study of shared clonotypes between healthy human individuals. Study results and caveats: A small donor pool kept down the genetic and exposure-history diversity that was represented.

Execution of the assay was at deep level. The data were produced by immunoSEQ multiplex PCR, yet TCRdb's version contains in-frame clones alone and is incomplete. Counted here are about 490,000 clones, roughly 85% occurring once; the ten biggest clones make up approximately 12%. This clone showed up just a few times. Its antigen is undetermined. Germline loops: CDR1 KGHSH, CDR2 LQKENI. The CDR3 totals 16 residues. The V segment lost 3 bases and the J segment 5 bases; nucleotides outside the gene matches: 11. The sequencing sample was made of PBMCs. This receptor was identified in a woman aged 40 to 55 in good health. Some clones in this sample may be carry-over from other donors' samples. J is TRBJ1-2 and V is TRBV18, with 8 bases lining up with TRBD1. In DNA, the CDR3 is TGTGCCAGCTCACCCGAAGCTGCCCAGGGGGCATATGGCTACACCTTC. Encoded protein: CASSPEAAQGAYGYTF. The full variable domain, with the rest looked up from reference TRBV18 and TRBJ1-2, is NAGVMQNPRHLVRRRGQEARLRCSPMKGHSHVYWYRQLPEEGLKFMVYLQKENIIDESGMPKERFSAEFPKEGPSILRIQQVVRGDSAAYFCASSPEAAQGAYGYTFGSGTRLTVV.